These T cell receptor beta chains were read from a single sample in a study of cytomegalovirus exposure and HLA in healthy donors. The assay was immunoSEQ multiplex PCR, and TCRdb's table has in-frame clones only and misses some. The table shows 180,000 or so clones, with about 83% occurring only once. The source material was PBMCs. These TCRs come from a female donor in good health and CMV-seronegative. Each CDR3 is given with its conserved first and last residue. Fields, in order: J gene, clone size, V gene, D gene, CDR3 DNA, CDR3 protein. D genes are given only for firm matches. Expanded clones are given a class, and other clones once, few, many or no size at all.

J: TRBJ2-3; size: NA; V: TRBV9; D: TRBD2; DNA: TGTGCCAGCAGCCTCAGCGGGGGTGGGGCAGATACGCAGTATTTT; CDR3: CASSLSGGGADTQYF
J: TRBJ1-1; size: few; V: TRBV25-1; D: TRBD1; DNA: TGTGCCAGCAGTGAATCCGGGGACAGCATGAACACTGAAGCTTTCTTT; CDR3: CASSESGDSMNTEAFF
J: TRBJ2-7; size: NA; V: TRBV11-1; D: TRBD1; DNA: TGTGCCAGCAGCTCGGACAGGTTCTACGAGCAGTACTTC; CDR3: CASSSDRFYEQYF
J: TRBJ2-5; size: NA; V: TRBV19; D: TRBD1; DNA: TGTGCCAGCGGACAGGGCGGCGAGACCCAGTACTTC; CDR3: CASGQGGETQYF
J: TRBJ1-3; size: NA; V: TRBV30; D: NA; DNA: TGTGCCTGGTCGCGGGTAGTTGGAAACACCATATATTTT; CDR3: CAWSRVVGNTIYF
J: TRBJ2-7; size: few; V: TRBV18; D: NA; DNA: TGTGCCAGCTCTCTACAGAGGGCTAACACGGCGTACTACGAGCAGTACTTC; CDR3: CASSLQRANTAYYEQYF
J: TRBJ1-1; size: NA; V: TRBV4-1; D: TRBD1; DNA: TGCGCCAGCAGCCAAGCATACAGGGGGCGCGGGGCTGAAGCTTTCTTT; CDR3: CASSQAYRGRGAEAFF
J: TRBJ1-2; size: NA; V: TRBV7-2; D: TRBD1; DNA: TGTGCCAGCAGCACCCGAGGGGCAGGGGGCGATGGCTACATCTTC; CDR3: CASSTRGAGGDGYIF
J: TRBJ2-1; size: NA; V: TRBV7-7; D: TRBD1; DNA: TGTGCCAGCAGCTTAGGAACAGGGGGAGATGAGCAGTTCTTC; CDR3: CASSLGTGGDEQFF
J: TRBJ2-2; size: NA; V: TRBV13; D: NA; DNA: TGTGCCAGCAGCTTGGGACTTAACACCGGGGAGCTGTTTTTT; CDR3: CASSLGLNTGELFF
J: TRBJ2-3; size: once; V: TRBV7-9; D: NA; DNA: TGTGCCAGCAGTCTAGGTGATCCAACAGGGTATCTAAGCACAGATACGCAGTATTTT; CDR3: CASSLGDPTGYLSTDTQYF
J: TRBJ2-2; size: NA; V: TRBV6-4; D: NA; DNA: TGTGCCAGCAGTGACTCAAACGGGAACACCGGGGAGCTGTTTTTT; CDR3: CASSDSNGNTGELFF
J: TRBJ1-2; size: few; V: TRBV28; D: TRBD1; DNA: TGTGCCAGCAGTCCACGGGACAGCTTCTATGGCTACACCTTC; CDR3: CASSPRDSFYGYTF
J: TRBJ1-2; size: NA; V: TRBV30; D: NA; DNA: TGTGCCTGGAGTCTTGACATTAACTATGGCTACACCTTC; CDR3: CAWSLDINYGYTF
J: TRBJ1-2; size: NA; V: TRBV19; D: TRBD1; DNA: TGTGCCAGTAGTATAGTGGCTGGACAGGGCCGCGGCTACACCTTC; CDR3: CASSIVAGQGRGYTF
J: TRBJ1-3; size: NA; V: TRBV7-8; D: TRBD1; DNA: TGTGCCAGCAGCTTATCCTCAGGGGGTGGAAACACCATATATTTT; CDR3: CASSLSSGGGNTIYF
J: TRBJ2-7; size: NA; V: TRBV11-2; D: TRBD2; DNA: TGTGCCAGCAGCCCTGGGGCGGGGGCCTACGAGCAGTACTTC; CDR3: CASSPGAGAYEQYF
J: TRBJ1-1; size: NA; V: TRBV12-5; D: NA; DNA: TGTGCTAGTGGTTTCCCGCCCGCAGGCAGGGCGGGACTGAACACTGAAGCTTTCTTT; CDR3: CASGFPPAGRAGLNTEAFF
J: TRBJ2-1; size: NA; V: TRBV9; D: TRBD2; DNA: TGTGCCAGCAGCGCGGGACGGGAGGGGCCCAATGAGCAGTTCTTC; CDR3: CASSAGREGPNEQFF
J: TRBJ2-7; size: few; V: TRBV5-1; D: TRBD1; DNA: TGCGCCAGCAGCTTGGGGACAGGGGGCTACGAGCAGTACTTC; CDR3: CASSLGTGGYEQYF
J: TRBJ2-1; size: NA; V: TRBV19; D: NA; DNA: TGTGCCAGTAGTTACCCCGGGCAAAGACAGGCCCCTAACAATGAGCAGTTCTTC; CDR3: CASSYPGQRQAPNNEQFF
J: TRBJ2-1; size: few; V: TRBV11-3; D: NA; DNA: TGTGCCAGCAGTCCAGGGGACTCCTACAATGAGCAGTTCTTC; CDR3: CASSPGDSYNEQFF
J: TRBJ2-1; size: NA; V: TRBV7-2; D: TRBD2; DNA: TGTGCCAGCAGTCGAGGTCCGGGGGGGTACAATGAGCAGTTCTTC; CDR3: CASSRGPGGYNEQFF
J: TRBJ2-3; size: NA; V: TRBV7-8; D: TRBD2; DNA: TGTGCCAGCAGCCCCTTCACGGGAGGGCCGGGAGATACGCAGTATTTT; CDR3: CASSPFTGGPGDTQYF
J: TRBJ2-7; size: NA; V: TRBV4-2; D: NA; DNA: TGTGCCAGCAGCCAAGCTGGGTACGGGGGTACCTACGAGCAGTACTTC; CDR3: CASSQAGYGGTYEQYF
J: TRBJ1-1; size: NA; V: TRBV11-3; D: NA; DNA: TGTGCCAGCAGCTCTCGGACAGAGAACACTGAAGCTTTCTTT; CDR3: CASSSRTENTEAFF
J: TRBJ1-1; size: NA; V: TRBV2; D: TRBD1; DNA: TGTGCCAGCGAGAAGTGGGACAGGGGGCCCACTGAAGCTTTCTTT; CDR3: CASEKWDRGPTEAFF
J: TRBJ1-5; size: NA; V: TRBV4-3; D: NA; DNA: TGCGCCAGCAGCCAAGGGTGGAGGGAACATCAGCCCCAGCATTTT; CDR3: CASSQGWREHQPQHF
J: TRBJ2-5; size: NA; V: TRBV14; D: NA; DNA: TGTGCCAGCAGCGAACGGGACTGGTACCAAGAGACCCAGTACTTC; CDR3: CASSERDWYQETQYF
J: TRBJ2-7; size: NA; V: TRBV7-2; D: NA; DNA: TGTGCCAGCAGCTTAGCGGCCCCCCAGGTCCACGAGCAGTACTTC; CDR3: CASSLAAPQVHEQYF
J: TRBJ2-6; size: NA; V: TRBV19; D: NA; DNA: TGTGCCAGTAGGCAAACACAAGGGGCGGACTCTGGGGCCAACGTCCTGACTTTC; CDR3: CASRQTQGADSGANVLTF
J: TRBJ1-6; size: NA; V: TRBV12-5; D: NA; DNA: TGTGCTAGTGGTTTGACAGGACGCGGGATTTCACCCCTCCACTTT; CDR3: CASGLTGRGISPLHF
J: TRBJ2-7; size: NA; V: TRBV9; D: NA; DNA: TGTGCCAGCAGCGTAGTTGACTCATCCTACGAGCAGTACTTC; CDR3: CASSVVDSSYEQYF
J: TRBJ2-1; size: NA; V: TRBV5-1; D: NA; DNA: TGCGCCAGCAGCCGACAGTTATCTGGTGATGAGCAGTTCTTC; CDR3: CASSRQLSGDEQFF
J: TRBJ2-3; size: NA; V: TRBV9; D: TRBD2; DNA: TGTGCCAGCAGCGTAGGGGGCGGGGGGGGCACAGATACGCAGTATTTT; CDR3: CASSVGGGGGTDTQYF
J: TRBJ1-1; size: NA; V: TRBV6-5; D: NA; DNA: TGTGCCAGCAGTTACAGGAGGTGGACTGAAGCTTTCTTT; CDR3: CASSYRRWTEAFF
J: TRBJ1-3; size: NA; V: TRBV11-3; D: NA; DNA: TGTGCCAGCAGCTTAGGGGCGGGGGTCGTCTCTGGAAACACCATATATTTT; CDR3: CASSLGAGVVSGNTIYF
J: TRBJ2-2; size: NA; V: TRBV5-1; D: NA; DNA: TGCGCCAGCAGCTTGGCCTGGGGGGCCGGGGAGCTGTTTTTT; CDR3: CASSLAWGAGELFF
J: TRBJ2-1; size: NA; V: TRBV5-6; D: TRBD2; DNA: TGTGCCAGCAGCCGGAGCGGGGGGCAGTTCTTC; CDR3: CASSRSGGQFF
J: TRBJ1-3; size: NA; V: TRBV19; D: NA; DNA: TGTGCCAGTACTCTAGGGAGGTCTCACTCTGGAAACACCATATATTTT; CDR3: CASTLGRSHSGNTIYF
J: TRBJ2-1; size: NA; V: TRBV27; D: NA; DNA: TGTGCCAGCAGTTACACACCGCTCCTCTACAATGAGCAGTTCTTC; CDR3: CASSYTPLLYNEQFF
J: TRBJ2-2; size: NA; V: TRBV7-9; D: TRBD2; DNA: TGTGCCAGCAGCGTGGGACTAGCGGGTATCGCGAACACCGGGGAGCTGTTTTTT; CDR3: CASSVGLAGIANTGELFF
J: TRBJ2-1; size: NA; V: TRBV5-6; D: TRBD2; DNA: TGTGCCAGCAGCCGAGGGACTAGCGGGGAGACCTACAATGAGCAGTTCTTC; CDR3: CASSRGTSGETYNEQFF
J: TRBJ2-1; size: NA; V: TRBV5-4; D: TRBD2; DNA: TGTGCCAGCAGCCCTACTAGCGGGAGCTCCTACAATGAGCAGTTCTTC; CDR3: CASSPTSGSSYNEQFF
J: TRBJ2-1; size: NA; V: TRBV5-8; D: TRBD2; DNA: TGTGCCAGCAGAAGCGGGGGGGTACACAATGAGCAGTTCTTC; CDR3: CASRSGGVHNEQFF
J: TRBJ1-4; size: few; V: TRBV11-2; D: TRBD1; DNA: TGTGCCAGCAGCTTAGGGCAGGGGGCTGAAAAACTGTTTTTT; CDR3: CASSLGQGAEKLFF